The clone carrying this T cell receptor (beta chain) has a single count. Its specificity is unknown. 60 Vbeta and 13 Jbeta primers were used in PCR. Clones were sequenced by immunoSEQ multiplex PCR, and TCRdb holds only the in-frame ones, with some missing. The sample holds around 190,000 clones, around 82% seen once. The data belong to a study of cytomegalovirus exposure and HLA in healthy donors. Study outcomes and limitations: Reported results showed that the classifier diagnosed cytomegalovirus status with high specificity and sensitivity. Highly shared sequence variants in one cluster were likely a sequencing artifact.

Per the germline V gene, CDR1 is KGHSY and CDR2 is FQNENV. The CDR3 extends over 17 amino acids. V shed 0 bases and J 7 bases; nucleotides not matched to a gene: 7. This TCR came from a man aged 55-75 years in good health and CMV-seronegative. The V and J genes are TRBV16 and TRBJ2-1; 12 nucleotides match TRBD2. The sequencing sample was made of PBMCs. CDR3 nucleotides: TGTGCCAGCAGCCAATCGACTCTAGCGGGAGGGGGGAATGAGCAGTTCTTC. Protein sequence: CASSQSTLAGGGNEQFF.